This entry lists 30 T cell receptor beta chains sequenced from one sample in a study of identical twins. TCRdb called the 5' RACE reads again in MiXCR, with one record for every CDR3 protein. The sample holds about 530,000 distinct CDR3 sequences; approximately 16% are singletons and the top ten take nearly 0.45%. These data also formed part of another study, on yellow fever vaccine responses in identical twins.

Source material: CD4+ T cells sorted from blood. All receptors come from a woman aged 18-30 years in good health.

This clonotype was picked up a small number of times. The chain couples TRBV20-1 to TRBJ2-3; no reliable D call. There are 15 residues in the CDR3. Germline assignment: CDR1 DFQATT and CDR2 SNEGSKA (reference sequence). The V end was cut by 3 bases, the J end by 2 bases, with 15 bases between. The CDR3 region is CSARILAVSTDTQYF. The CDR3 coding sequence is TGCAGTGCTAGGATTCTGGCGGTTTCCACAGATACGCAGTATTTT.

Only a few counts were recorded for this clonotype. V gene TRBV4-1 combines with J gene TRBJ1-1; 7 bases line up with TRBD1. The CDR3 is 15 amino acids. Germline V gene lookup returns CDR1 MGHRA and CDR2 YSYEKL. V lost 3 bases, J lost 0 bases, and 4 bases stayed unmatched. The CDR3 sequence is CASSHGQAMNTEAFF. The CDR3, as DNA: TGCGCCAGCAGCCATGGACAGGCTATGAACACTGAAGCTTTCTTT.

As DNA, the CDR3 is TGTGCCACCAGTGATTCCTCTAGCGGGAGATTTTACGAGCAGTACTTC. Translated, it gives CATSDSSSGRFYEQYF. The gene calls are TRBV24-1 and TRBJ2-7, with 10 bases identical to TRBD2. CDR3 size: 16 residues. Germline V gene sequence: CDR1 KGHDR, CDR2 SFDVKD. The V and J ends lost 2 bases and 4 bases, in that order; junction bases with no gene match: 7.

This clonotype was detected only a few times. V usage is TRBV20-1 and J usage is TRBJ2-2; 8 nucleotides align to TRBD2. The CDR3 has 15 amino acids. Germline-derived CDR1 and CDR2 are DFQATT and SNEGSKA (reference sequence). V lost 1 base, J lost 5 bases, and 6 bases stayed unmatched. The CDR3 DNA follows: TGCAGTGCTAGAGCTACGGGGGGGCGGACCGGGGAGCTGTTTTTT. It yields the protein CSARATGGRTGELFF.

This clonotype was picked up a small number of times. The chain recombines TRBV15 with TRBJ2-1; TRBD1 might be the D (6 bases). CDR3 length equals 15 residues. Deletions cut 2 bases from V and 13 bases from J, with 21 bases between. The germline gives CDR1 LNHNV, CDR2 YYDKDF (reference sequence). The CDR3 nucleotides read TGTGCCACCAGCAGATACCCTAAAGGGGGTAGTCCCCAGTTCTTC. It specifies CATSRYPKGGSPQFF.

The chain carries TRBV20-1 and TRBJ2-1; 9 positions match TRBD2. Per germline, CDR1 DFQATT and CDR2 SNEGSKA (reference sequence). The CDR3 is 15 amino acids. Trimming at V came to 5 bases and at J to 2 bases, leaving 7 bases not matched to a gene. CDR3 DNA: TGCAGTGCTCCGCTTAGCGGGAGTGCCTACAATGAGCAGTTCTTC. Amino acids: CSAPLSGSAYNEQFF.

In its sample, this clonotype was seen many times. The chain has TRBV3-1 and TRBJ2-1; TRBD2 agrees at 7 bases. Unmatched junction bases numbered 4, after V lost 4 bases and J lost 10 bases. CDR1 is LGHDT and CDR2 is YNNKEL in the germline V gene (reference sequence). The CDR3 totals 12 residues. CDR3 in amino acids: CASSLAGGEQFF. The CDR3 DNA follows: TGTGCCAGCAGCCTCGCCGGGGGGGAGCAGTTCTTC.

There are a few counts of this clonotype. The chain couples TRBV15 to TRBJ2-1; 8 bases agree with TRBD2. With V trimmed by 2 bases and J by 5 bases, 14 bases remained unmatched. The CDR3 runs 18 residues. The germline V gene has CDR1 LNHNV and CDR2 YYDKDF (reference sequence). The DNA of the CDR3 is TGTGCCACCAGCAGATGGGGTGGCGGGGGGACAATTAACAATGAGCAGTTCTTC. It is translated as CATSRWGGGGTINNEQFF.

This clonotype was seen only a few times. This chain's CDR3 is CASSSRWAYEQFF. The CDR3 nucleotides are TGTGCCAGCAGTTCCCGATGGGCCTATGAGCAGTTCTTC. The genes are TRBV27 and TRBJ2-1, with no clear D. Trimming stripped 4 bases from V and 8 bases from J, with 12 bases between. The germline gives CDR1 MNHEY, CDR2 SMNVEV (reference sequence). The CDR3 extends over 13 amino acids.

The gene calls are TRBV6-1 and TRBJ1-5; D is perhaps TRBD1 (5 bases). Germline CDR1 and CDR2: MNHNS and SASEGT. This CDR3 has 12 residues. Trimming took 10 bases from V and 3 from J, leaving 10 bases between them. The chain's CDR3 is CATTVHNQPQHF. In nucleotides, the CDR3 is TGTGCCACGACAGTACACAATCAGCCCCAGCATTTT.

Only a few counts were recorded for this clonotype. The chain couples TRBV29-1 to TRBJ2-5; D unclear. V was shortened by 3 bases and J by 2 bases, with 16 bases between the two germline ends. Germline V gene sequence: CDR1 SQVTM, CDR2 ANQGSEA. The CDR3 is 15 residues long. DNA of the CDR3: TGCAGCGTTGATGCGGTGATACCACCACAAGAGACCCAGTACTTC. Protein product: CSVDAVIPPQETQYF.

This chain uses TRBV20-1 with TRBJ2-5; D is unclear. The V end lost 3 bases, the J end lost 4 bases, and 9 bases lay between the germline ends. CDR1 DFQATT and CDR2 SNEGSKA come from the germline V gene (reference sequence). The CDR3 has 12 residues. The DNA for the CDR3 is TGCAGTGCTAGTGATGTGGTAGAGACCCAGTACTTC. Translation: CSASDVVETQYF.

The CDR3 region has the DNA TGTGCCAGCAGTTTTGATAGCGCGGTACAAGAGACCCAGTACTTC. Amino acid sequence: CASSFDSAVQETQYF. This chain connects TRBV12-3 or TRBV12-4 to TRBJ2-5; maybe TRBD2 (5 bases). The CDR3 consists of 15 residues. The ends were cut back, 3 bases at V and 2 bases at J, with 13 bases in the middle.

This clonotype has just a few counts. V usage is TRBV18 and J usage is TRBJ2-5, with TRBD2 matching over 14 bases. The V and J ends lost 3 bases and 2 bases, in that order; junction bases with no gene match: 14. CDR1 and CDR2 (germline): KGHSH, LQKENI. The CDR3 is 20 residues long. CDR3 nucleotides: TGTGCCAGCTCACCCCCCGGACTAGCGGGAGGCCACAATCCACAAGAGACCCAGTACTTC. Translation gives CASSPPGLAGGHNPQETQYF.

This clonotype was observed a few times. CDR3 DNA: TGTGCCACCGCAAGGACAGGGGATAGTTACGAGCAGTACTTC. It is translated as CATARTGDSYEQYF. This chain uses TRBV24-1 with TRBJ2-7; 9 bases map to TRBD1. The CDR3 has 14 residues. V shed 9 bases, J shed 4 bases, and the junction held 9 bases outside the gene matches. CDR1 and CDR2 from the germline V gene are KGHDR and SFDVKD.

The V and J genes are TRBV6-5 and TRBJ2-2; 9 nucleotides align to TRBD2. With 2 bases clipped from V and 0 bases from J, the junction kept 1 base outside the gene matches. This CDR3 comprises 16 residues. Germline-derived CDR1 and CDR2 are MNHEY and SVGAGI. The CDR3 sequence: CASSYPSGANTGELFF. The CDR3 region has the DNA TGTGCCAGCAGTTACCCTAGCGGGGCGAACACCGGGGAGCTGTTTTTT.

In this sample, this clonotype turned up many times. CDR3 in DNA: TGCAGCGTTGACCGGGGGCTTTCGCAGTATTTT. Encoded protein: CSVDRGLSQYF. The chain has TRBV29-1 and TRBJ2-3, with D perhaps matching TRBD1 or TRBD2 (6 bases each). V was trimmed by 3 bases and J by 10 bases, leaving 11 bases between them. The CDR3 runs to 11 residues. The V gene's germline CDR1 is SQVTM and CDR2 ANQGSEA.

The sample holds a few counts of this clonotype. This sequence joins TRBV5-1 and TRBJ2-2; D ambiguous. The V gene's germline CDR1 is SGHRS and CDR2 YFSETQ. Trimming took 3 bases from V and 6 from J, leaving 15 bases between them. The CDR3 spans 15 residues. CDR3 coding DNA: TGCGCCAGCAGCTCCAATCTGCCCGTCGCCGGGGAGCTGTTTTTT. Protein: CASSSNLPVAGELFF.

The CDR3 nucleotides are TGTGCCAGCAGTTCAGGACGGTTTAATGAAAAACTGTTTTTT. Translated: CASSSGRFNEKLFF. The chain recombines TRBV12-3 or TRBV12-4 with TRBJ1-4; D remains unclear. This CDR3 comprises 14 residues. V shed 4 bases and J shed 4 bases, with 10 bases lying between them.

The rearrangement links TRBV20-1 to TRBJ1-1, with 7 bases identical to TRBD1. The CDR3 is made up of 17 amino acids. Trimming took 0 bases from V and 5 from J; bases not matched to a gene: 15. Germline CDR1 is DFQATT and CDR2 is SNEGSKA (reference sequence). This CDR3 is CSARDPRTGPWGTEAFF. CDR3 bases: TGCAGTGCTAGAGATCCGCGGACAGGACCCTGGGGTACTGAAGCTTTCTTT.

The rearrangement uses TRBV12-3 or TRBV12-4 and TRBJ1-2, with TRBD1 matching over 9 bases. The CDR3 spans 14 residues. V was pared by 4 bases and J by 8 bases, with 8 bases of the junction left unmatched. CDR3 sequence (DNA): TGTGCCAGCAGTTGGGACAGGGCCTCTGGGGGCTACACCTTC. Amino acid sequence: CASSWDRASGGYTF.

This chain connects TRBV20-1 to TRBJ2-1, with 8 positions matching TRBD2. The CDR3 runs to 16 residues. V dropped 6 bases and J dropped 4; count of bases not matched to a gene: 14. CDR1 and CDR2 (germline): DFQATT, SNEGSKA (reference sequence). In DNA form, the CDR3 reads TGCAGTGCCGGTGACCCGAGCGGGAGAGGTTACAATGAGCAGTTCTTC. Translating it yields CSAGDPSGRGYNEQFF.

This clonotype was seen more than once but under ten times. The J gene is TRBJ2-5, the V gene TRBV3-1, with TRBD2 as a possible D gene (6 bases). Germline-derived CDR1 and CDR2 are LGHDT and YNNKEL (reference sequence). Trimming removed 6 bases at V and 4 bases at J, with 24 bases between. This CDR3 has 17 amino acids. The CDR3 spells CASSQYAGISSGETQYF. CDR3 in DNA: TGTGCCAGCAGTCAGTACGCGGGAATTAGTTCTGGAGAGACCCAGTACTTC.

This clonotype has a handful of counts. CDR3 DNA: TGTGCCAGCAGTTTAGTCGGTCAGGGAACTGGCTACACCTTC. Translated, it gives CASSLVGQGTGYTF. The chain employs TRBV12-3 or TRBV12-4 and TRBJ1-2, with TRBD1 as a possible D gene (5 bases). This CDR3 has 14 amino acids. V was trimmed by 1 base and J by 7 bases, leaving 13 bases between them.

This clonotype has a handful of counts. The chain employs TRBV5-1 and TRBJ2-2; D unclear. The length of the CDR3 is 16 residues. Germline V gene lookup returns CDR1 SGHRS and CDR2 YFSETQ. Trimming took 4 bases from V and 4 from J, leaving 17 bases between them. This CDR3 reads CASSVRPGSGTGELFF. The CDR3 DNA sequence: TGCGCCAGCAGCGTACGCCCAGGCTCTGGCACCGGGGAGCTGTTTTTT.

This clonotype was seen a handful of times. V usage is TRBV2 and J usage is TRBJ2-3; 10 bases align to TRBD2. The trim removed 8 bases at V and 0 bases at J, leaving 11 bases unmatched. The length of the CDR3 is 17 residues. From germline, CDR1 is SNHLY and CDR2 FYNNEI. The CDR3 bases are TGTGCCAGCCAAAATCGGGAGACTAGCGGGAGCACAGATACGCAGTATTTT. It encodes CASQNRETSGSTDTQYF.

This chain uses TRBV7-8 with TRBJ2-5; TRBD1 agrees at 9 bases. The V gene's germline CDR1 is SGHVS and CDR2 FQNEAQ. The CDR3 contains 16 residues. The J segment lost 5 bases and the V segment lost 5 bases, leaving 12 bases of the junction unmatched. The CDR3 sequence: CASSTGGTGNSETQYF. In DNA form, the CDR3 reads TGTGCCAGCAGCACGGGCGGGACAGGGAACTCTGAGACCCAGTACTTC.

There are a few counts of this clonotype. The chain combines TRBV7-9 with TRBJ2-7; tentatively, D is TRBD1 (6 bases). Germline lookup yields CDR1 SEHNR and CDR2 FQNEAQ (reference sequence). Trimming left V 5 bases short and J 0 bases short, with 17 bases between. CDR3 length equals 16 residues. CDR3 in DNA: TGTGCCAGCAGCGTCTCCGGGACAACGAACTCCTACGAGCAGTACGTC. Translation gives CASSVSGTTNSYEQYV.

This clonotype was seen many times. The V gene is TRBV12-3 or TRBV12-4, the J gene TRBJ1-5; weak D call: TRBD1 (5 bases). The CDR3 is 15 residues long. Deletions cut 6 bases from V and 2 bases from J, with 14 bases between. The chain's CDR3 is CASSQDSRRNQPQHF. CDR3 bases: TGTGCCAGCAGCCAAGACAGCCGGCGCAATCAGCCCCAGCATTTT.

This chain links TRBV10-1 with TRBJ2-7, with 10 positions matching TRBD2. V was pared by 2 bases and J by 5 bases, with 0 bases of the junction left unmatched. In germline, CDR1 is WNHNN, CDR2 SYGVQD (reference sequence). The CDR3 has 13 amino acids. This CDR3 is CASSELAGDEQYF. CDR3 coding DNA: TGCGCCAGCAGTGAGCTAGCGGGAGACGAGCAGTACTTC.